This T cell receptor (beta chain) was obtained from a study of blood T cell repertoires in COVID-19. As for the study in general: Acute and convalescent COVID-19 specimens originated in the United States, Italy and Spain. T cells, B-cell-depleted T cells, or PBMCs provided the cDNA or gDNA that served as material.

CDR3 length equals 15 residues. V lost 5 bases and J lost 2, with 13 bases in between. Germline V gene lookup returns CDR1 LNHDA and CDR2 SQIVND (reference sequence). As handled by the study authors: Counts of nucleated cells, estimated from reference gene primer amplification, were obtained. Sequencing was performed with immunoSEQ multiplex PCR; in TCRdb, only in-frame clones are kept and a portion is missing. The V and J calls and clone size were taken over from that table, and D and trimming were inferred from the DNA. The profile shows hundreds of thousands of clones, roughly 88% of them singletons.

The J gene is TRBJ1-3, the V gene TRBV19; possibly TRBD1 for D (5 bases). Sequenced input: peripheral blood. This clonotype was obtained from a woman aged 25-40 years with active or convalescent COVID-19. CDR3 bases: TGTGCCAGTAGTCCGGCTGGGGGGGCTGGAAACACCATATATTTT. It specifies CASSPAGGAGNTIYF.